The clone carrying this T cell receptor beta chain was counted once. The CDR3 runs to 16 residues. V was cut by 6 bases and J by 1 base, with 18 bases left in between. Germline V gene sequence: CDR1 KGHSH, CDR2 LQKENI. Assay: immunoSEQ multiplex PCR; the TCRdb copy retains only in-frame clones and omits some. The sample consists of roughly 90,000 clones, about 83% of them appearing once. This sample is drawn from a study of blood T cell repertoires in COVID-19. V and J are TRBV18 and TRBJ1-1, with D unresolved. The receptor was isolated from a woman in her 70s with acute or convalescent COVID-19. Input material: peripheral blood. CDR3: CASSRGRVEQNTEAFF. The CDR3 nucleotides read TGTGCCAGCTCCCGGGGAAGGGTGGAGCAGAACACTGAAGCTTTCTTT.